Listed below are T cell receptor beta chains from one sample, sequenced in a study of T cells in tuberculosis. Repertoires were generated with immunoSEQ multiplex PCR, while TCRdb's copy carries only in-frame clones and drops some. This sample has more than 70,000 clones; under 95% occur once, and the top ten carry 1.5% to 2%. Sample: CD1b-GMM tetramer-negative cells sorted from PBMCs. These receptors all come from an adult woman with latent tuberculosis. The CDR3 runs from the conserved cysteine through the conserved F or W. The D gene is left open where the match is weak. For some rows the clone size is stated as once, few or many, or as a class when expanded; others skip it.

TRBJ2-1	.	.	TRBV2	TGTGCCAGCTCCCGGGGTCTCTACAATGAGCAGTTCTTC	CASSRGLYNEQFF
TRBJ1-6	.	TRBD1	TRBV5-1	TGCGCCAGCAGCAAACAGGGGGCCGCTTCCGATTCACCCCTCCACTTT	CASSKQGAASDSPLHF
TRBJ1-4	.	.	TRBV6-1	TGTGCCAGCAGTGAAGCCCAGGGGCAGCGAAAACTGTTTTTT	CASSEAQGQRKLFF
TRBJ2-7	once	.	TRBV5-1	TGCGCCAGCAGCTTGGCCCGGACTCCCTACGAGCAGTACTTC	CASSLARTPYEQYF
TRBJ2-6	.	.	TRBV9	TGTGCCAGCAGCGGGGCATCTGGGGCCAACGTCCTGACTTTC	CASSGASGANVLTF
TRBJ2-1	.	TRBD2	TRBV5-1	TGCGCCAGCAGCGCGAGGGCGGGGGGAAGGAATGAGCAGTTCTTC	CASSARAGGRNEQFF
TRBJ1-2	.	.	TRBV12-5	TGTGCTAGTGGTTTGGATAGGGGTGAAGGCTACACCTTC	CASGLDRGEGYTF
TRBJ1-2	.	TRBD1	TRBV5-6	TGTGCCAGCAGCTTTGGCCCGGGACAGCCGTCTGGCTACACCTTC	CASSFGPGQPSGYTF
TRBJ2-5	.	TRBD1	TRBV11-2	TGTGCCAGCAGCTTAAAACAGGGGGCTCACCAAGAGACCCAGTACTTC	CASSLKQGAHQETQYF
TRBJ2-3	.	TRBD2	TRBV30	TGTGCCTGGGGTGGGACTAGCGGGGGGGCGGATACGCAGTATTTT	CAWGGTSGGADTQYF
TRBJ1-2	few	TRBD1	TRBV5-4	TGTGCCAGCAGCTCAACCCGGGACAGAAGTGATGGCTACACCTTC	CASSSTRDRSDGYTF
TRBJ1-5	.	TRBD1	TRBV7-9	TGTGCCAGCAGCGGGGGACAGGTGCCGGATCAGCCCCAGCATTTT	CASSGGQVPDQPQHF
TRBJ1-5	.	TRBD1	TRBV6-1	TGTGCCAGCACCCGGACAGGGGAAGGGGATCAGCCCCAGCATTTT	CASTRTGEGDQPQHF
TRBJ2-3	.	.	TRBV5-1	TGCGCCAGCAGCTTGATCCGACAGGCTACGCAGTATTTT	CASSLIRQATQYF
TRBJ2-7	.	.	TRBV2	TGTGCCAGCAGTCGTATCGGGGGGCCAGGTGAGCAGTACTTC	CASSRIGGPGEQYF
TRBJ1-1	.	.	TRBV10-3	TGTGCCATCACCCAGGACAGCAACACTGAAGCTTTCTTT	CAITQDSNTEAFF
TRBJ1-2	.	.	TRBV5-4	TGTGCCAGCAGCTCACGGACAGTGGGCTATGGCTACACCTTC	CASSSRTVGYGYTF
TRBJ1-2	.	.	TRBV10-3	TGTGCCATCAGTGGTCAGGGGTATGGCTACACCTTC	CAISGQGYGYTF
TRBJ2-7	.	.	TRBV28	TGTGCCAGCAGGTCGGTCGGCGGATCCGGGACACGACCTCTTGGGTGGGTCGAGCAGTACTTC	CASRSVGGSGTRPLGWVEQYF
TRBJ1-2	.	TRBD1	TRBV5-4	TGTGCCAGCAGCTTGGTTGACAGGGAATATGGCTACACCTTC	CASSLVDREYGYTF
TRBJ2-2	.	.	TRBV11-3	TGTGCCAGCTCTACATCGGGAGACGCCGGGGAGCTGTTTTTT	CASSTSGDAGELFF
TRBJ2-2	once	TRBD2	TRBV7-9	TGTGCCAGCAGCTTAGGAGGGAGGGGAACCGGGGAGCTGTTTTTT	CASSLGGRGTGELFF
TRBJ2-5	.	TRBD2	TRBV11-2	TGTGCCAGCAGCCGATGGACTAGCCCCCAAGAGACCCAGTACTTC	CASSRWTSPQETQYF
TRBJ1-2	once	TRBD1	TRBV7-2	TGTGCCAGCAGCTTAGAAGGGGGCATATCTAACTATGGCTACACCTTC	CASSLEGGISNYGYTF
TRBJ2-3	once	TRBD2	TRBV10-3	TGTGCCATCAGTGCAGCGGGGGTAACAGATACGCAGTATTTT	CAISAAGVTDTQYF
TRBJ2-1	.	TRBD1	TRBV27	TGTGCCAGCAGGTCCGGGACAGGGTGGACAGGAGGGCAGTTCTTC	CASRSGTGWTGGQFF
TRBJ2-7	.	TRBD1	TRBV4-2	TGTGCCAGCAGCCAGGTGGGACAGGTCAGCTCCTACGAGCAGTACTTC	CASSQVGQVSSYEQYF
TRBJ1-2	.	.	TRBV4-2	TGTGCCAGCAGCCAACGAGGGGGCTACACCTTC	CASSQRGGYTF
TRBJ2-3	.	.	TRBV28	TGTGCCAGCAGTTCCTCAACGGGACTTGTGGGGGATACGCAGTATTTT	CASSSSTGLVGDTQYF
TRBJ2-1	.	.	TRBV5-6	TGTGCCAGCAGCTTGCGGAATGAGCAGTTCTTC	CASSLRNEQFF
TRBJ2-3	once	TRBD2	TRBV7-8	TGTGCCAGCAGCCCACAGACTAGCTGGGTAGATACGCAGTATTTT	CASSPQTSWVDTQYF
TRBJ2-7	.	TRBD1	TRBV27	TGTGCCAGCAGTTTTTTTGGGGTTCGGGACAGGGTGAATAGTGGATCCTACGAGCAGTACTTC	CASSFFGVRDRVNSGSYEQYF
TRBJ1-1	.	TRBD1	TRBV27	TGTGCCAGCAGTTCGGACAGGAGGAACACTGAAGCTTTCTTT	CASSSDRRNTEAFF
TRBJ2-2	.	TRBD1	TRBV5-1	TGCGCCAGCAGCGTTACAGGGGGCGCGAACACCGGGGAGCTGTTTTTT	CASSVTGGANTGELFF
TRBJ2-5	.	.	TRBV19	TGTGCCAGTACCGAAGGCGGGGTACCGGAGACCCAGTACTTC	CASTEGGVPETQYF
TRBJ1-1	.	TRBD1	TRBV6-4	TGTGCCAGCAGTCGGGACAGGGTCTCGAACACTGAAGCTTTCTTT	CASSRDRVSNTEAFF
TRBJ1-1	.	.	TRBV5-1	TGCGCCAGCAGCTCCGAGCGGACGGGGAACACTGAAGCTTTCTTT	CASSSERTGNTEAFF
TRBJ2-3	.	.	TRBV29-1	TGCAGCGGCGGATACAGGGTCTTTAGCACAGATACGCAGTATTTT	CSGGYRVFSTDTQYF
TRBJ1-1	.	TRBD1	TRBV10-2	TGCGCCAGCGTACAGGGGGGCACTGAAGCTTTCTTT	CASVQGGTEAFF
TRBJ2-1	.	.	TRBV10-3	TGTGCCATCAGGTCGGAGTCTTACAATGAGCAGTTCTTC	CAIRSESYNEQFF
TRBJ1-6	once	.	TRBV5-1	TGCGCCAGCAGCTTGTCCGGGAGGACGAATTCACCCCTCCACTTT	CASSLSGRTNSPLHF
TRBJ1-1	.	TRBD1	TRBV7-9	TGTGCCAGCAGCCCCCTTACCGGGACAGGCGGAGAAGCTTTCTTT	CASSPLTGTGGEAFF
TRBJ1-2	.	.	TRBV2	TGTGCCAGCAGTGAAGCGCAGGGGTACTATGGCTACACCTTC	CASSEAQGYYGYTF
TRBJ1-5	.	TRBD1	TRBV23-1	TGCGCCAGCAGTCAATCGGACAGGGTGCGGGACTTT	CASSQSDRVRDF
TRBJ1-1	.	.	TRBV28	TGTGCCACCGGGGAGACTGAAGCTTTCTTT	CATGETEAFF
TRBJ1-5	.	TRBD1	TRBV6-5	TGTGCCAGCAGTACAGGGGTTCAGCCCCAGCATTTT	CASSTGVQPQHF
TRBJ2-2	.	.	TRBV6-1	TGTGCCAGTAAATTGACGTCTGCGGCCGGGGAGCTGTTTTTT	CASKLTSAAGELFF
TRBJ2-1	.	.	TRBV7-2	TGTGCCAGCAGCTTATCCCCGACTAGGGGTAATGAGCAGTTCTTC	CASSLSPTRGNEQFF
TRBJ1-5	.	.	TRBV19	TGTGCCAGTAGTATTCCCGGGAACTATCAGCCCCAGCATTTT	CASSIPGNYQPQHF
TRBJ2-3	.	TRBD1	TRBV28	TGTGCCAGCGTAGGACAGGGCACCACAGATACGCAGTATTTT	CASVGQGTTDTQYF
TRBJ1-5	.	.	TRBV6-5	TGTGCCAGCAGCCCCGGGGTTGGTCAGCCCCAGCATTTT	CASSPGVGQPQHF